Only one count was recorded for the clone carrying this TCR beta chain. Antigen specificity is unknown. The identical CDR3 is also encoded by other nucleotide sequences in the sample. These data come from a study of cytomegalovirus exposure and HLA in healthy donors. Study-wide findings and caveats: Per a prior analysis, the majority of TCR beta V segments were productive roughly 90% or roughly 30% of the time.

PCR used 60 Vbeta primers and 13 Jbeta primers. TCRdb's copy holds only in-frame clones and misses some; the assay was immunoSEQ multiplex PCR. This sample yields a few hundred thousand clones, of which more than 55% are seen a single time; 2% to 2.5% belongs to the top ten. The CDR3 has 15 amino acids. CDR1 and CDR2 (germline): SEHNR, FQNEAQ (reference sequence). V was shortened by 1 base and J by 8 bases, with 17 bases between the two germline ends. Sequencing was performed on PBMCs. This clonotype was obtained from a female donor in good health and CMV-seronegative. The J gene is TRBJ1-2, the V gene TRBV7-9, with a possible D match to TRBD1 (6 bases). CDR3 sequence reads: CASSLERQGLRGYTF. DNA for the CDR3: TGTGCCAGCAGCTTAGAGAGGCAGGGGTTAAGGGGCTACACCTTC.